This T cell receptor (beta chain) appears in the sequencing data of a study of shared clonotypes between healthy human individuals. The CDR3 extends over 16 amino acids. CDR1 is SGHRS and CDR2 is YFSETQ in the germline V gene. J was trimmed by 7 bases and V by 6 bases; bases with no gene match: 11. Profiling relied on immunoSEQ multiplex PCR, and the TCRdb table lists in-frame clones only, not all of them. The sample has approximately 350,000 clones; roughly 70% are singletons. The source material was memory CD4+ T cells sorted from blood. The subset here: CD45RA-negative fraction. The V and J genes are TRBV5-1 and TRBJ2-1, with 12 positions matching TRBD2. The sequence derives from a man aged 30-40 years in good health. The CDR3 region has the DNA TGCGCCAGCACCATGACTAGCGGGGGCAGAAGGAATGAGCAGTTCTTC. Protein product: CASTMTSGGRRNEQFF.